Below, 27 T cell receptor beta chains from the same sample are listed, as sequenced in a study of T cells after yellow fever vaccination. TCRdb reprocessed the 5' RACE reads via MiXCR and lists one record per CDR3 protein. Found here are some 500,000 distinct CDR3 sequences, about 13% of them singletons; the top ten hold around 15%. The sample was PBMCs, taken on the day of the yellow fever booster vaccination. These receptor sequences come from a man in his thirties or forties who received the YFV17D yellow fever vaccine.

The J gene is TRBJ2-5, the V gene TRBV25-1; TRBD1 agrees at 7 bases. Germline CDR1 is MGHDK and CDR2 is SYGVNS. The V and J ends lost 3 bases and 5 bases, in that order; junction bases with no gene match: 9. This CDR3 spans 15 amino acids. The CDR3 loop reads CASSDPTGSGETQYF. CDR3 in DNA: TGTGCCAGCAGTGATCCGACAGGGAGTGGGGAGACCCAGTACTTC.

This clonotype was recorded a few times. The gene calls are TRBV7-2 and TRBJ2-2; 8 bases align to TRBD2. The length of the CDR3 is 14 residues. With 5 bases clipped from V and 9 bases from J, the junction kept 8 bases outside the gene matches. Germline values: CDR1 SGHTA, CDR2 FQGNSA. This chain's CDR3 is CASSLGTSGRELFF. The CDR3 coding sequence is TGTGCCAGCAGCCTCGGGACTAGTGGCCGGGAGCTGTTTTTT.

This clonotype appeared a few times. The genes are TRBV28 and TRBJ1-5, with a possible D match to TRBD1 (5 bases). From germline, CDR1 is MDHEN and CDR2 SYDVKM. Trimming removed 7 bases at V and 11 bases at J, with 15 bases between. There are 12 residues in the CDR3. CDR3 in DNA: TGTGCCAGCACCGGCACTTGGGGGTCCCAGCATTTT. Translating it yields CASTGTWGSQHF.

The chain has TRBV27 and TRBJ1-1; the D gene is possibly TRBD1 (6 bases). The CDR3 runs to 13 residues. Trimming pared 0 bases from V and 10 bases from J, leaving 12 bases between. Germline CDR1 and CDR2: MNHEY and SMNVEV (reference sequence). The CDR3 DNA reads TGTGCCAGCAGTTTATCAGGGGGGACACCAGCTTTCTTT. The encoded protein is CASSLSGGTPAFF.

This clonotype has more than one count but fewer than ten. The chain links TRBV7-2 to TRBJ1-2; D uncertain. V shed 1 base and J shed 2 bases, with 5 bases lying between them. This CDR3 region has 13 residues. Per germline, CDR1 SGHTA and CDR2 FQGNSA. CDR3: CASSLDLNYGYTF. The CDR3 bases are TGTGCCAGCAGCTTAGATCTGAACTATGGCTACACCTTC. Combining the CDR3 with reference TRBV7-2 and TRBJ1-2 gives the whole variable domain GAGVSQSPSNKVTEKGKDVELRCDPISGHTALYWYRQSLGQGLEFLIYFQGNSAPDKSGLPSDRFSAERTGGSVSTLTIQRTQQEDSAVYLCASSLDLNYGYTFGSGTRLTVV.

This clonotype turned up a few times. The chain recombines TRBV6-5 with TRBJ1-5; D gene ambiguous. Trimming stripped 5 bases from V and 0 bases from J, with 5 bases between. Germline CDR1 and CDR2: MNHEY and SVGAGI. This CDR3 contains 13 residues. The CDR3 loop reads CASSPHSNQPQHF. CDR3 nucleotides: TGTGCCAGCAGTCCACATAGCAATCAGCCCCAGCATTTT.

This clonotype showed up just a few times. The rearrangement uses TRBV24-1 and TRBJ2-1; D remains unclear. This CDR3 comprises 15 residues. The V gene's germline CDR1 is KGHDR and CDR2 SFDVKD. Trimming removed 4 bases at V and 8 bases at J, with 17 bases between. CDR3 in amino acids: CATSDRWTLRDEQFF. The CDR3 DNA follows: TGTGCCACCAGTGACCGATGGACCTTGCGCGATGAGCAGTTCTTC.

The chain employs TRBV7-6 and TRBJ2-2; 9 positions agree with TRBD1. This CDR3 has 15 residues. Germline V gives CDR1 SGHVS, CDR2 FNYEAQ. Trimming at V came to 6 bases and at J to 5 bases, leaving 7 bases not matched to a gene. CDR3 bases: TGTGCCAGCAGACTCGGGACAGGGCTGACCGGGGAGCTGTTTTTT. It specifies CASRLGTGLTGELFF.

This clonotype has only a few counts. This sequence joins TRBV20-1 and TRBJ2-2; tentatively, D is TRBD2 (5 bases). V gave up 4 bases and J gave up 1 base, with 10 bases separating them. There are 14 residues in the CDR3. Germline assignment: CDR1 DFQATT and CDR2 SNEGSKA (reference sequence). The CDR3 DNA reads TGCAGTGCTACCAGCGGTGGGAACACCGGGGAGCTGTTTTTT. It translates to CSATSGGNTGELFF.

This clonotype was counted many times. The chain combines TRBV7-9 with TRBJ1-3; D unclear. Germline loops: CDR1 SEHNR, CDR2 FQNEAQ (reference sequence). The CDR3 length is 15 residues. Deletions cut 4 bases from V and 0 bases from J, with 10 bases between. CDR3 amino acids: CASSSTLDSGNTIYF. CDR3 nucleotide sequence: TGTGCCAGCAGCTCAACTCTGGACTCTGGAAACACCATATATTTT. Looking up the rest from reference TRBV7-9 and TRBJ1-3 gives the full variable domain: DTGVSQNPRHKITKRGQNVTFRCDPISEHNRLYWYRQTLGQGPEFLTYFQNEAQLEKSRLLSDRFSAERPKGSFSTLEIQRTEQGDSAMYLCASSSTLDSGNTIYFGEGSWLTVV.

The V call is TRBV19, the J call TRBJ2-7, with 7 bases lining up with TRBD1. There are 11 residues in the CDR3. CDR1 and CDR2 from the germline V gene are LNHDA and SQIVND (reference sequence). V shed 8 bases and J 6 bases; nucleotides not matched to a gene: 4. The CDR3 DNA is TGTGCCAGTGGGGACAGTACCGAGCAGTACTTC. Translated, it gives CASGDSTEQYF.

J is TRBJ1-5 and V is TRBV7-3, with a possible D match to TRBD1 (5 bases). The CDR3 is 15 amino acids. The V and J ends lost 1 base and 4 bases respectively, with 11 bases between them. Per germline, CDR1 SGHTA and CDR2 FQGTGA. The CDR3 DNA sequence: TGTGCCAGCAGCTTAAGATCAGGGCTGAATCAGCCCCAGCATTTT. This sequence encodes CASSLRSGLNQPQHF.

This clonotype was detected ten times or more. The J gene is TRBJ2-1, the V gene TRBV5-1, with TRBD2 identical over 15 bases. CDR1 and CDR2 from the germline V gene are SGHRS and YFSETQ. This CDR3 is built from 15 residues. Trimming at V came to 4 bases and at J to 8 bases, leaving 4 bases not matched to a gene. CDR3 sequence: CASSPRTSGRDEQFF. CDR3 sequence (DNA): TGCGCCAGCAGCCCTAGGACTAGCGGGAGGGATGAGCAGTTCTTC.

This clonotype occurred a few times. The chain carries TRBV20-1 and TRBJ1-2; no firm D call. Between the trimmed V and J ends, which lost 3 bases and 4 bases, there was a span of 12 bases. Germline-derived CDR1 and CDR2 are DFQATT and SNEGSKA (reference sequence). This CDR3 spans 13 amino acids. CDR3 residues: CSASKSEPYGYTF. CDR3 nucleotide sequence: TGCAGTGCTAGTAAGTCCGAACCCTATGGCTACACCTTC.

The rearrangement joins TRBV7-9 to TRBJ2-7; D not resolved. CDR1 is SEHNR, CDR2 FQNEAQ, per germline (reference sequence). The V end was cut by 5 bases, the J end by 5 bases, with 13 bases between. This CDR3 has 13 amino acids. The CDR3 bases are TGTGCCAGCAGCCCCCCCAATGGGGACGAGCAGTACTTC. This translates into CASSPPNGDEQYF.

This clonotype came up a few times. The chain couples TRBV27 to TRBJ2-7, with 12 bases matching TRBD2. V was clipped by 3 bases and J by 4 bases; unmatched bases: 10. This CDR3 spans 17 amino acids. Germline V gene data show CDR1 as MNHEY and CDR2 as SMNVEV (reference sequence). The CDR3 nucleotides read TGTGCCAGCAGTTTTTTTCGGACTAGCGGGAATCTTTACGAGCAGTACTTC. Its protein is CASSFFRTSGNLYEQYF.

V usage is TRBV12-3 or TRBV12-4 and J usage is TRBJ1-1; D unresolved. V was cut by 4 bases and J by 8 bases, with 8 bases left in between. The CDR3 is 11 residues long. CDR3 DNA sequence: TGTGCCAGCAGTTCCCAGAGGGAAGCTTTCTTT. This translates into CASSSQREAFF.

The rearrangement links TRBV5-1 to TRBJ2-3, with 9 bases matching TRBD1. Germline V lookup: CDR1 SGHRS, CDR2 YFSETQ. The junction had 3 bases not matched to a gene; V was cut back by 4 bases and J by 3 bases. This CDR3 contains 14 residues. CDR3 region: CASSGGQGTDTQYF. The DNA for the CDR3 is TGCGCCAGCAGCGGGGGACAGGGTACAGATACGCAGTATTTT.

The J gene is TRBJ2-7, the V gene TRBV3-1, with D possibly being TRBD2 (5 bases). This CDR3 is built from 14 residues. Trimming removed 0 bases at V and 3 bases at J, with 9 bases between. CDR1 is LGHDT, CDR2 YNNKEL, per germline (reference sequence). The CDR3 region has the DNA TGTGCCAGCAGCCAAGACGTCGGGGTCTACGAGCAGTACTTC. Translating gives CASSQDVGVYEQYF.

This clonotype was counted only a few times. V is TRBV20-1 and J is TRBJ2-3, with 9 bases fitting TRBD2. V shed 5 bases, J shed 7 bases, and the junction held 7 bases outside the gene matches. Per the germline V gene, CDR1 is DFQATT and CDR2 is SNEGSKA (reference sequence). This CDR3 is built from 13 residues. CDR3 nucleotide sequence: TGCAGTGCTTACCTTAGCGGGAGCAATACGCAGTATTTT. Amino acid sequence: CSAYLSGSNTQYF.

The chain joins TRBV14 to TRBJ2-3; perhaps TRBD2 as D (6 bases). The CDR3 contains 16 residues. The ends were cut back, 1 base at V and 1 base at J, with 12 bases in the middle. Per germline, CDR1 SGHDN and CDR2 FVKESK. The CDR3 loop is CASSQGWRDRTDTQYF. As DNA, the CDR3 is TGTGCCAGCAGCCAAGGGTGGCGGGACCGCACAGATACGCAGTATTTT.

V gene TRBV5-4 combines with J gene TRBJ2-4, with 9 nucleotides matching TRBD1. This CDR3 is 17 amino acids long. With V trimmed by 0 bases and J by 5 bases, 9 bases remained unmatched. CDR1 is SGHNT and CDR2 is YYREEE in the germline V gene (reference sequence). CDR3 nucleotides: TGTGCCAGCAGCTTGGCCCTCGCGACAGGGGGACAAAACATTCAGTACTTC. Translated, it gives CASSLALATGGQNIQYF.

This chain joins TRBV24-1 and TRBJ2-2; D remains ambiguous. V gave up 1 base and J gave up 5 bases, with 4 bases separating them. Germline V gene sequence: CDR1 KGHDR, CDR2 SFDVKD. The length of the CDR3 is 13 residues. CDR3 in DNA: TGTGCCACCAGTGATTTTGCTACCGGGGAGCTGTTTTTT. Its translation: CATSDFATGELFF.

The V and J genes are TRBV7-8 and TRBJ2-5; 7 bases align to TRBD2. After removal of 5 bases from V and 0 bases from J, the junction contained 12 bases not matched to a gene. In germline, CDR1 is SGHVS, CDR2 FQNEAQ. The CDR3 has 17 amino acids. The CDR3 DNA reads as TGTGCCAGCAGCGTTCGCGGGGGAATACTGTACCAAGAGACCCAGTACTTC. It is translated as CASSVRGGILYQETQYF.

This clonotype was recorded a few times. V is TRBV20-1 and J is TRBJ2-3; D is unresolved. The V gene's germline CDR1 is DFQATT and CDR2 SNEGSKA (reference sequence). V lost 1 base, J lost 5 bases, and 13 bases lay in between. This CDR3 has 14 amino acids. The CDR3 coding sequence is TGCAGTGCTAGAGTTTCCTCCTCAGGAGATACGCAGTATTTT. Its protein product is CSARVSSSGDTQYF.

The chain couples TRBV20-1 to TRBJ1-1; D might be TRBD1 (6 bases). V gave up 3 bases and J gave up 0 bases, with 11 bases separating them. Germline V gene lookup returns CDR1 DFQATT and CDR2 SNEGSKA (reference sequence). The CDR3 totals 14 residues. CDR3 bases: TGCAGTGCTAGGCGGACAGTAATGAACACTGAAGCTTTCTTT. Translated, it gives CSARRTVMNTEAFF.

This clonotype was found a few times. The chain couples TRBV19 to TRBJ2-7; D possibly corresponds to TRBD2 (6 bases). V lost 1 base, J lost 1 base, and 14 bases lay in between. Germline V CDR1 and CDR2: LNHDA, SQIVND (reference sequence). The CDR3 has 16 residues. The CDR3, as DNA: TGTGCCAGTAGTATAGGAGCAACTAGCCAGTCCTACGAGCAGTACTTC. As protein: CASSIGATSQSYEQYF.